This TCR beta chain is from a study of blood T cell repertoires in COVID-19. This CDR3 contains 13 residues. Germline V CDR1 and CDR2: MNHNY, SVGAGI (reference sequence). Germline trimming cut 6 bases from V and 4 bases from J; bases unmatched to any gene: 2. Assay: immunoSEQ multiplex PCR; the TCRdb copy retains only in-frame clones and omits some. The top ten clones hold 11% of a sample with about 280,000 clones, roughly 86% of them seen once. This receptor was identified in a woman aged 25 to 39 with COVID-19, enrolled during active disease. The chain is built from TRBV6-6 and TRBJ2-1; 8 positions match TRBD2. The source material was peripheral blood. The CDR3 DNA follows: TGTGCCAGCAGCCCGGGGGGGTACAATGAGCAGTTCTTC. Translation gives CASSPGGYNEQFF.